This record looks at one T cell receptor (beta chain) sequence and its context. This sample includes further DNA sequences coding for the same CDR3. Sequencing was performed with immunoSEQ multiplex PCR; in TCRdb, only in-frame clones are kept and a portion is missing. The sample holds 2 million or so clones, 85% to 95% seen once. Germline trimming cut 6 bases from V and 0 bases from J; bases unmatched to any gene: 4. The germline CDR1 and CDR2 sequences are SQVTM and ANQGSEA. The CDR3 runs 13 residues. These data belong to a study of shared clonotypes between healthy human individuals. This receptor was obtained from a man between 18 and 29 years old in good health. The J gene is TRBJ1-1, the V gene TRBV29-1; 7 bases agree with TRBD1. The sequencing input was naive CD4+ T cells sorted from blood. The subset here: CD45RA+ positively selected. CDR3 protein: CSVRTGLNTEAFF. Written as DNA, the CDR3 is TGCAGCGTACGGACAGGCCTGAACACTGAAGCTTTCTTT.